One and the same sample provided the 6 T cell receptor beta chains below, sequenced in a study of T cell responses to AZD1222 COVID-19 vaccine. Clones were read by immunoSEQ multiplex PCR, and TCRdb kept only the in-frame ones, dropping some. Here the sample spans over 150,000 clones, 88% being singletons. The sample here was peripheral blood, taken on day 0 of AZD1222 vaccination. These receptors originate from an adult in good health.

The J gene is TRBJ2-1, the V gene TRBV5-1; TRBD2 aligns across 11 bases. The ends lost 2 bases at V and 0 bases at J; junction bases unmatched: 16. Germline V gives CDR1 SGHRS, CDR2 YFSETQ. This CDR3 is built from 21 residues. The CDR3, as DNA: TGCGCCAGCAGCTTCCCCCTCACTCCTAGCGGGGGGCAGAGCTCCTACAATGAGCAGTTCTTC. This translates into CASSFPLTPSGGQSSYNEQFF.

The J gene is TRBJ2-1, the V gene TRBV28; 12 nucleotides line up with TRBD2. V lost 6 bases and J lost 5; bases outside the gene matches: 5. The CDR3 has 15 residues. The germline CDR1 and CDR2 sequences are MDHEN and SYDVKM. This CDR3 is CASRAASGGDNEQFF. CDR3 in DNA: TGTGCCAGCAGGGCAGCTAGCGGGGGGGACAATGAGCAGTTCTTC.

The V and J genes are TRBV7-8 and TRBJ1-1; TRBD1 matches 7 bases. The CDR3 consists of 15 residues. Germline V gene sequence: CDR1 SGHVS, CDR2 FQNEAQ. The V and J ends lost 1 base and 2 bases, in that order; junction bases with no gene match: 4. In DNA, the CDR3 is TGTGCCAGCAGCTTAGATGGGACAGTAAACACTGAAGCTTTCTTT. The encoded protein is CASSLDGTVNTEAFF. Drawing the rest from reference TRBV7-8 and TRBJ1-1, the complete variable domain is GAGVSQSPRYKVAKRGQDVALRCDPISGHVSLFWYQQALGQGPEFLTYFQNEAQLDKSGLPSDRFFAERPEGSVSTLKIQRTQQEDSAVYLCASSLDGTVNTEAFFGQGTRLTVV.

The chain combines TRBV7-6 with TRBJ2-3; D is uncertain. Germline CDR1 and CDR2: SGHVS and FNYEAQ. CDR3 length: 11 amino acids. Trimming left V 4 bases short and J 4 bases short, with 3 bases between. The CDR3: CASSSADTQYF. As DNA, the CDR3 is TGTGCCAGCAGCTCAGCAGATACGCAGTATTTT.

This clone was seen only once. This CDR3 is CASSEGQGVRPVDPLHF. In DNA form, the CDR3 reads TGTGCCAGCAGTGAGGGACAGGGGGTCCGTCCTGTTGATCCCCTCCACTTT. The J gene is TRBJ1-6, the V gene TRBV6-1; 11 nucleotides align to TRBD1. CDR1 and CDR2 from the germline V gene are MNHNS and SASEGT. Unmatched junction bases numbered 14, after V lost 3 bases and J lost 13 bases. CDR3 length: 17 residues.

The chain links TRBV6-2 or TRBV6-3 to TRBJ2-7; D assignment may be TRBD1 or TRBD2 (6 bases each). Per the germline V gene, CDR1 is MNHEY and CDR2 is SVGEGT. The ends were cut back, 3 bases at V and 6 bases at J, with 12 bases in the middle. The CDR3 is 13 residues long. The CDR3 nucleotides are TGTGCCAGCAGTTATGGGGGGCCTGGCGAGCAGTACTTC. Amino acid sequence: CASSYGGPGEQYF.